This passage covers 27 T cell receptor beta chains from one sample sequenced in a study of T cell changes during pregnancy in multiple sclerosis. Produced via immunoSEQ multiplex PCR; TCRdb's table is partial and in-frame only. This table has about 40,000 clones, approximately 92% appearing once. Sequencing was performed on CD8+ T cells from peripheral blood mononuclear cells, taken in the first trimester of pregnancy. The receptors stem from a female donor with multiple sclerosis, enrolled in a pregnancy study.

The CDR3 nucleotides read TGTGCCAGCAGCGTAGGGGGGGGTTTCTACGAGCAGTACTTC. The encoded protein is CASSVGGGFYEQYF. V gene TRBV9 combines with J gene TRBJ2-7, with 7 bases fitting TRBD2. The CDR3 loop spans 14 amino acids. Germline assignment: CDR1 SGDLS and CDR2 YYNGEE. Trimming removed 0 bases from V and 3 bases from J; junction bases left unmatched: 3.

V gene TRBV13 combines with J gene TRBJ2-7, with 10 bases matching TRBD2. This CDR3 has 15 residues. Germline V lookup: CDR1 PRHDT, CDR2 FYEKMQ (reference sequence). The trim removed 4 bases at V and 3 bases at J, leaving 6 bases unmatched. CDR3 sequence (DNA): TGTGCCAGCAGCTACTCTAGCGGGGGAATCTACGAGCAGTACTTC. Residues: CASSYSSGGIYEQYF.

The rearrangement links TRBV5-1 to TRBJ1-3, with 7 bases matching TRBD1. Per germline, CDR1 SGHRS and CDR2 YFSETQ. This CDR3 has 12 amino acids. With V trimmed by 4 bases and J by 8 bases, 3 bases remained unmatched. The CDR3 nucleotides are TGCGCCAGCAGCAAAACAGGGGACACCATATATTTT. Translation: CASSKTGDTIYF.

The chain carries TRBV23-1 and TRBJ2-1; D gene unclear. TRBV23-1 is labeled an ORF, and its function is uncertain. The length of the CDR3 is 13 residues. V was pared by 0 bases and J by 8 bases, with 8 bases between. The CDR3: CASSQSRRYEQFF. CDR3 nucleotide sequence: TGCGCCAGCAGTCAATCGAGGCGTTATGAGCAGTTCTTC.

The chain uses TRBV21-1 and TRBJ2-2; TRBD1 was called by the table and not checked on the DNA. TRBV21-1 is listed as a pseudogene. The CDR3 sequence is 13 residues long. The DNA of the CDR3 is TGTGCCAGCCGTAAGGGGCGGACCGGGGAGCTGTTTTTT. Protein product: CASRKGRTGELFF.

The V gene is TRBV9, the J gene TRBJ2-1; TRBD2 aligns across 7 bases. Germline CDR1 and CDR2: SGDLS and YYNGEE. V lost 4 bases and J lost 4; bases outside the gene matches: 11. The CDR3 runs 16 residues. The CDR3 protein is CASSTSIGLGYNEQFF. The CDR3 DNA sequence: TGTGCCAGCAGCACCTCAATAGGACTAGGGTACAATGAGCAGTTCTTC.

The rearrangement joins TRBV16 to TRBJ2-7; no clear D. This CDR3 comprises 14 residues. V was pared by 3 bases and J by 2 bases, with 11 bases between. The germline V gene has CDR1 KGHSY and CDR2 FQNENV. The CDR3 sequence: CASSQLGSPYEQYF. The CDR3 bases are TGTGCCAGCAGCCAGTTGGGCAGTCCCTACGAGCAGTACTTC.

This chain uses TRBV30 with TRBJ1-1; D perhaps matches TRBD1 (5 bases). Looked up from germline, CDR1 is GTSNPN and CDR2 is SVGIG (reference sequence). The CDR3 contains 14 residues. Trimming pared 0 bases from V and 0 bases from J, leaving 8 bases between. The CDR3 DNA sequence: TGTGCCTGGAGTGTTGGGGGGTTGAACACTGAAGCTTTCTTT. It is translated as CAWSVGGLNTEAFF.

This clone appeared a single time. The chain uses TRBV7-9 and TRBJ2-1, with a weak D call TRBD1 (6 bases). The germline CDR1 and CDR2 sequences are SEHNR and FQNEAQ (reference sequence). The CDR3 has 14 residues. V lost 5 bases and J 6 bases, leaving 14 bases between the germline ends. The CDR3 loop is CASSPPGHANEQFF. The CDR3 nucleotides read TGTGCCAGCAGCCCCCCGGGACACGCCAATGAGCAGTTCTTC.

The genes are TRBV27 and TRBJ1-1, with TRBD1 matching over 8 bases. V dropped 6 bases and J dropped 5; count of bases not matched to a gene: 8. This CDR3 has 14 amino acids. Germline V gene lookup returns CDR1 MNHEY and CDR2 SMNVEV (reference sequence). CDR3 in amino acids: CASRADRVWTEAFF. CDR3 in DNA: TGTGCCAGCAGGGCGGACAGGGTTTGGACTGAAGCTTTCTTT.

The gene calls are TRBV10-1 and TRBJ2-3, with 9 bases that match TRBD1. This CDR3 has 15 amino acids. V was pared by 4 bases and J by 4 bases, with 6 bases of the junction left unmatched. Germline V lookup: CDR1 WNHNN, CDR2 SYGVQD (reference sequence). Here the CDR3 reads CASSAGTGIPDTQYF. For the CDR3, the DNA is TGCGCCAGCAGTGCTGGGACAGGGATTCCAGATACGCAGTATTTT.

This clone occurred once. The chain recombines TRBV6-6 with TRBJ1-1, with 9 bases fitting TRBD1. Germline V gene data show CDR1 as MNHNY and CDR2 as SVGAGI (reference sequence). This CDR3 region has 14 residues. V was clipped by 6 bases and J by 4 bases; unmatched bases: 6. As DNA, the CDR3 is TGTGCCAGCAGGTATACAGGGGGCGGCACTGAAGCTTTCTTT. It translates to CASRYTGGGTEAFF.

As regards this clone: A far larger clone is off by one base, so a read error is likely. The chain couples TRBV1 to TRBJ2-2; the table gives TRBD1 as D, unverified against the DNA. TRBV1 corresponds to a pseudogene. CDR3 length equals 13 residues. CDR3 residues: CTSSFAGQGELFF. The CDR3 nucleotides read TGCACCAGCAGCTTTGCAGGGCAAGGGGAGCTGTTTTTT.

The V and J genes are TRBV15 and TRBJ2-1, with a possible D match to TRBD1 (6 bases). CDR1 is LNHNV, CDR2 YYDKDF, per germline (reference sequence). The CDR3 sequence is 13 residues long. V lost 8 bases and J 8 bases, leaving 16 bases between the germline ends. The CDR3 DNA is TGTGCCACCGCCGGGACACCTTTCGATGAGCAGTTCTTC. This gives the protein CATAGTPFDEQFF.

The rearrangement uses TRBV27 and TRBJ1-4, with 7 bases aligning to TRBD1. CDR3 length: 13 amino acids. Germline-derived CDR1 and CDR2 are MNHEY and SMNVEV (reference sequence). V was clipped by 4 bases and J by 8 bases; unmatched bases: 4. Here the CDR3 DNA reads TGTGCCAGCAGTTGGACAGGAAGAGAAAAACTGTTTTTT. Translating gives CASSWTGREKLFF.

The CDR3 reads CASSLLAGASYEQYF. CDR3 coding DNA: TGTGCCAGCAGTCTTCTAGCGGGGGCTTCCTACGAGCAGTACTTC. The chain has TRBV28 and TRBJ2-7; 10 nucleotides line up with TRBD2. The germline V gene encodes CDR1 MDHEN and CDR2 SYDVKM. CDR3 length: 15 amino acids. V dropped 5 bases and J dropped 1; count of bases not matched to a gene: 5.

This clone was recorded a few times. The J gene is TRBJ2-5, the V gene TRBV5-4, with TRBD2 identical over 14 bases. This CDR3 region has 18 residues. Trimming took 4 bases from V and 0 from J; bases not matched to a gene: 8. CDR1 is SGHNT, CDR2 YYREEE, per germline (reference sequence). The CDR3 DNA sequence: TGTGCCAGCAGCGCGGGACTAGCGGGGGTAAAGTACCAAGAGACCCAGTACTTC. It codes for CASSAGLAGVKYQETQYF.

V and J are TRBV6-6 and TRBJ2-1, with D unresolved. CDR1 MNHNY and CDR2 SVGAGI come from the germline V gene (reference sequence). V was pared by 4 bases and J by 4 bases, with 8 bases between. This CDR3 spans 13 amino acids. CDR3 DNA: TGTGCCAGCAGTTCAGGATTTTACAATGAGCAGTTCTTC. Amino acids: CASSSGFYNEQFF.

This clone was detected only a few times. The chain is built from TRBV30 and TRBJ1-1; no clear D gene. CDR3 size: 13 residues. V lost 5 bases to trimming and J lost 2 bases, with 12 bases between them. Germline-derived CDR1 and CDR2 are GTSNPN and SVGIG (reference sequence). CDR3 in DNA: TGTGCCTGGTTGGCGGAACTTAACACTGAAGCTTTCTTT. Translation: CAWLAELNTEAFF.

This clone was recorded once. The rearrangement joins TRBV5-1 to TRBJ2-4; D is undetermined. Germline V gives CDR1 SGHRS, CDR2 YFSETQ. Trimming pared 4 bases from V and 4 bases from J, leaving 15 bases between. The CDR3 has 15 residues. The CDR3 is CASSATSDGKNIQYF. In nucleotides, the CDR3 is TGCGCCAGCAGCGCCACCTCCGACGGGAAAAACATTCAGTACTTC.

The rearrangement joins TRBV5-6 to TRBJ1-2; 8 bases are shared with TRBD1. The length of the CDR3 is 14 residues. The germline gives CDR1 SGHDT, CDR2 YYEEEE. The V and J ends lost 3 bases and 6 bases, in that order; junction bases with no gene match: 7. The CDR3 region is CASSSGQALNGYTF. The CDR3 DNA reads TGTGCCAGCAGCTCGGGACAGGCGTTGAATGGCTACACCTTC.

The count of this clone is one. V is TRBV30 and J is TRBJ2-5; D may be TRBD2 (7 bases). This CDR3 spans 17 amino acids. Trimming took 0 bases from V and 2 from J, leaving 19 bases between them. Per the germline V gene, CDR1 is GTSNPN and CDR2 is SVGIG (reference sequence). CDR3 loop: CAWSVREEGGTQETQYF. CDR3 nucleotide sequence: TGTGCCTGGAGTGTAAGGGAAGAGGGGGGGACACAAGAGACCCAGTACTTC.

This chain connects TRBV7-6 to TRBJ2-1; possibly TRBD1 for D (5 bases). The CDR3 loop spans 13 amino acids. The V end lost 5 bases, the J end lost 9 bases, and 14 bases lay between the germline ends. In germline, CDR1 is SGHVS, CDR2 FNYEAQ. The CDR3 protein is CASSQHLGAEQFF. For the CDR3, the DNA is TGTGCCAGCAGCCAACATCTAGGGGCTGAGCAGTTCTTC.

The chain uses TRBV6-5 and TRBJ1-6, with unresolved D. Per the germline V gene, CDR1 is MNHEY and CDR2 is SVGAGI. The CDR3 sequence is 12 residues long. The V end lost 4 bases, the J end lost 6 bases, and 4 bases lay between the germline ends. The CDR3 here is CASSSSNSPLHF. CDR3 sequence (DNA): TGTGCCAGCAGTTCTAGTAATTCACCCCTCCACTTT.

The J gene is TRBJ1-1, the V gene TRBV10-2, with TRBD1 as a possible D gene (6 bases). Germline V gives CDR1 WSHSY, CDR2 SAAADI. This CDR3 has 14 residues. The ends were cut back, 7 bases at V and 3 bases at J, with 15 bases in the middle. Here the CDR3 reads CASIAGHGDTEAFF. For the CDR3, the DNA is TGCGCCAGCATAGCGGGACACGGAGACACTGAAGCTTTCTTT.

V gene TRBV6-1 combines with J gene TRBJ2-3, with a weak D call TRBD1 (6 bases). From germline, CDR1 is MNHNS and CDR2 SASEGT. Trimming removed 6 bases at V and 0 bases at J, with 13 bases between. This CDR3 has 15 amino acids. The CDR3 nucleotides read TGTGCCAGCAGACCTACAGGGATAAGCACAGATACGCAGTATTTT. Its translation: CASRPTGISTDTQYF.

V is TRBV11-3 and J is TRBJ2-1, with D possibly TRBD1 on 5 matching bases. CDR1 is SGHNT and CDR2 is YENEEA in the germline V gene. This CDR3 region has 15 residues. The V and J ends lost 5 bases and 6 bases respectively, with 17 bases between them. The CDR3 region is CASSNLQGEVNEQFF. CDR3 in DNA: TGTGCCAGCAGCAATCTCCAGGGTGAGGTCAATGAGCAGTTCTTC.